Each of the 15 T cell receptor beta chains below was sequenced from the same sample in a study of beta chain features in type 1 diabetes. Findings and caveats of the study: All four CD4+ subsets of Type 1 diabetes patients contained TCRB CDR3s that were moderately but significantly shorter.

Expressed TCRB transcripts were sequenced because the entire RNA isolate underwent reverse transcription. The assay was immunoSEQ multiplex PCR, and TCRdb's table has in-frame clones only and misses some. Of 300,000 to 400,000 clones in the sample, roughly 13% were seen once. These receptors' antigens are unknown. Sequencing was done on a sample of naive CD4+ T cells from blood. The source of these receptors is a woman aged 18-35 years with type 1 diabetes.

This clone has only a few counts. The chain combines TRBV4-2 with TRBJ2-2, with 10 bases that match TRBD2. Germline assignment: CDR1 LGHNA and CDR2 YNFKEQ. The CDR3 extends over 16 amino acids. The trim removed 4 bases at V and 6 bases at J, leaving 8 bases unmatched. The DNA for the CDR3 is TGTGCCAGCAGCCGAACGCTAGCGGGAGAAGCCGGGGAGCTGTTTTTT. It translates to CASSRTLAGEAGELFF.

The gene calls are TRBV29-1 and TRBJ2-7; D is possibly TRBD2 (5 bases). CDR3 size: 14 residues. Germline V gene data show CDR1 as SQVTM and CDR2 as ANQGSEA. V was cut by 4 bases and J by 0 bases, with 13 bases left in between. The CDR3 nucleotides read TGCAGCGTTGTGGCGGAAGGGAGCTCCTACGAGCAGTACTTC. Translating gives CSVVAEGSSYEQYF.

V and J are TRBV30 and TRBJ2-3; 9 positions match TRBD2. Germline V lookup: CDR1 GTSNPN, CDR2 SVGIG (reference sequence). The CDR3 totals 16 residues. Trimming removed 5 bases from V and 6 bases from J; junction bases left unmatched: 15. CDR3 DNA: TGTGCCTGGCTTCAAGGCGGGGGGGCGGGAGGTGATACGCAGTATTTT. Encoded protein: CAWLQGGGAGGDTQYF.

J is TRBJ2-7 and V is TRBV4-2; 9 bases are a match to TRBD2. The CDR3 spans 15 residues. Germline lookup yields CDR1 LGHNA and CDR2 YNFKEQ. The V gene end was trimmed by 3 bases and the J gene end by 3 bases; junction bases not matched to a gene: 6. CDR3 residues: CASSQGASGVYEQYF. The DNA of the CDR3 is TGTGCCAGCAGCCAGGGGGCTAGCGGGGTCTACGAGCAGTACTTC.

This clone has more than one count but fewer than ten. The chain carries TRBV5-1 and TRBJ1-1; 8 bases fit TRBD1. This CDR3 has 13 amino acids. V shed 4 bases, J shed 7 bases, and the junction held 6 bases outside the gene matches. Looked up from germline, CDR1 is SGHRS and CDR2 is YFSETQ. The CDR3 DNA sequence: TGCGCCAGCAGCAATCCAGGGGGCAATGAAGCTTTCTTT. Protein: CASSNPGGNEAFF. The variable domain in full, with the rest retrieved from reference TRBV5-1 and TRBJ1-1, is KAGVTQTPRYLIKTRGQQVTLSCSPISGHRSVSWYQQTPGQGLQFLFEYFSETQRNKGNFPGRFSGRQFSNSRSEMNVSTLELGDSALYLCASSNPGGNEAFFGQGTRLTVV.

This clone has just a few counts. The V gene is TRBV30, the J gene TRBJ1-1; D might be TRBD1 (5 bases). CDR3 length: 12 residues. Germline V CDR1 and CDR2: GTSNPN, SVGIG (reference sequence). V lost 4 bases and J 6 bases, leaving 12 bases between the germline ends. The CDR3 nucleotides read TGTGCCTGGAAGGGGAACCCCCCTGAAGCTTTCTTT. Translating gives CAWKGNPPEAFF.

This rearrangement joins TRBV7-2 to TRBJ2-1; 9 positions match TRBD2. V was pared by 2 bases and J by 4 bases, with 6 bases of the junction left unmatched. The germline V gene has CDR1 SGHTA and CDR2 FQGNSA. The CDR3 totals 16 residues. The CDR3 DNA reads as TGTGCCAGCAGCTTACGGAATGCGGGAGGGTACAATGAGCAGTTCTTC. As protein: CASSLRNAGGYNEQFF.

This clone was recorded a few times. This chain joins TRBV5-4 and TRBJ1-2; 7 bases are shared with TRBD1. V dropped 4 bases and J dropped 1; count of bases not matched to a gene: 10. Germline loops: CDR1 SGHNT, CDR2 YYREEE (reference sequence). CDR3 length: 16 amino acids. The CDR3 loop reads CASSMAPGQFNYGYTF. CDR3 DNA: TGTGCCAGCAGCATGGCCCCGGGACAGTTTAACTATGGCTACACCTTC. The whole variable domain, remainder taken from reference TRBV5-4 and TRBJ1-2, is ETGVTQSPTHLIKTRGQQVTLRCSSQSGHNTVSWYQQALGQGPQFIFQYYREEENGRGNFPPRFSGLQFPNYSSELNVNALELDDSALYLCASSMAPGQFNYGYTFGSGTRLTVV.

This clone was counted a few times. This chain uses TRBV5-4 with TRBJ1-1; no clear D. V lost 1 base and J 1 base, leaving 8 bases between the germline ends. The CDR3 loop spans 14 amino acids. Germline V lookup: CDR1 SGHNT, CDR2 YYREEE (reference sequence). The CDR3 bases are TGTGCCAGCAGCTTGAGAGGCGGGAACACTGAAGCTTTCTTT. Amino acids: CASSLRGGNTEAFF.

This clone appeared a few times. The chain carries TRBV29-1 and TRBJ2-1, with TRBD2 identical over 15 bases. The germline CDR1 and CDR2 sequences are SQVTM and ANQGSEA. CDR3 length: 16 residues. V lost 6 bases to trimming and J lost 0 bases; unmatched junction nucleotides: 3. The CDR3 nucleotides are TGCAGCGTCCGGGGACTAGCGGGAGGCTCCTACAATGAGCAGTTCTTC. Its translation is CSVRGLAGGSYNEQFF.

This clone occurred a few times. This chain joins TRBV27 and TRBJ2-7; D possibly corresponds to TRBD2 (6 bases). In germline, CDR1 is MNHEY, CDR2 SMNVEV (reference sequence). Trimming stripped 2 bases from V and 2 bases from J, with 13 bases between. This CDR3 comprises 15 residues. The CDR3 DNA reads as TGTGCCAGCAGTTTAGTGGGGACTGCGGCCTACGAGCAGTACTTC. Its protein product is CASSLVGTAAYEQYF.

This clone appeared a few times. The genes are TRBV13 and TRBJ2-1, with D perhaps TRBD1 (6 bases). V was pared by 6 bases and J by 4 bases, with 10 bases between. Germline lookup yields CDR1 PRHDT and CDR2 FYEKMQ (reference sequence). This CDR3 region has 13 residues. This chain's CDR3 is CASRPTGYNEQFF. In DNA, the CDR3 is TGTGCCAGCAGACCAACAGGGTACAATGAGCAGTTCTTC.

This clone was observed a few times. This rearrangement joins TRBV30 to TRBJ1-5, with D unresolved. Germline CDR1 GTSNPN, CDR2 SVGIG (reference sequence). Trimming left V 0 bases short and J 2 bases short, with 11 bases between. This CDR3 spans 15 amino acids. DNA for the CDR3: TGTGCCTGGAGTGTAGGCCCCGCGGGCAATCAGCCCCAGCATTTT. It translates to CAWSVGPAGNQPQHF.

This chain connects TRBV9 to TRBJ2-1; D is perhaps TRBD2 (5 bases). The CDR3 has 13 residues. The germline gives CDR1 SGDLS, CDR2 YYNGEE. Trimming stripped 0 bases from V and 10 bases from J, with 11 bases between. This CDR3 reads CASSVGGGDEQFF. The CDR3 coding sequence is TGTGCCAGCAGCGTAGGTGGAGGAGACGAGCAGTTCTTC. The entire variable domain, with the rest obtained from reference TRBV9 and TRBJ2-1, is as follows: DSGVTQTPKHLITATGQRVTLRCSPRSGDLSVYWYQQSLDQGLQFLIQYYNGEERAKGNILERFSAQQFPDLHSELNLSSLELGDSALYFCASSVGGGDEQFFGPGTRLTVL.

The table lists this clone with a few counts. V usage is TRBV7-9 and J usage is TRBJ2-7, with D possibly TRBD1 on 6 matching bases. V shed 5 bases and J shed 2 bases, with 13 bases lying between them. Germline V lookup: CDR1 SEHNR, CDR2 FQNEAQ (reference sequence). CDR3 length equals 14 residues. The CDR3 DNA reads as TGTGCCAGCAGCCCAGGACAGAGAGCCTACGAGCAGTACGTC. This sequence encodes CASSPGQRAYEQYV.